The source of this T cell receptor (beta chain) is a study of control samples from healthy donors and cancer patients. V dropped 2 bases and J dropped 4; count of bases not matched to a gene: 5. The CDR3 covers 16 residues. CDR1 and CDR2 from the germline V gene are SGHDT and YYEEEE. Assay: immunoSEQ multiplex PCR; the TCRdb copy retains only in-frame clones and omits some. The table includes 60,000 or so clones, roughly 95% detected once. Sequencing input: blood. This chain connects TRBV5-6 to TRBJ2-6; TRBD1 aligns across 8 bases. This TCR derives from a woman aged 18-35 years in good health. The CDR3 here is CASSLRTGYGANVLTF. CDR3 sequence (DNA): TGTGCCAGCAGCTTACGGACAGGGTACGGGGCCAACGTCCTGACTTTC.